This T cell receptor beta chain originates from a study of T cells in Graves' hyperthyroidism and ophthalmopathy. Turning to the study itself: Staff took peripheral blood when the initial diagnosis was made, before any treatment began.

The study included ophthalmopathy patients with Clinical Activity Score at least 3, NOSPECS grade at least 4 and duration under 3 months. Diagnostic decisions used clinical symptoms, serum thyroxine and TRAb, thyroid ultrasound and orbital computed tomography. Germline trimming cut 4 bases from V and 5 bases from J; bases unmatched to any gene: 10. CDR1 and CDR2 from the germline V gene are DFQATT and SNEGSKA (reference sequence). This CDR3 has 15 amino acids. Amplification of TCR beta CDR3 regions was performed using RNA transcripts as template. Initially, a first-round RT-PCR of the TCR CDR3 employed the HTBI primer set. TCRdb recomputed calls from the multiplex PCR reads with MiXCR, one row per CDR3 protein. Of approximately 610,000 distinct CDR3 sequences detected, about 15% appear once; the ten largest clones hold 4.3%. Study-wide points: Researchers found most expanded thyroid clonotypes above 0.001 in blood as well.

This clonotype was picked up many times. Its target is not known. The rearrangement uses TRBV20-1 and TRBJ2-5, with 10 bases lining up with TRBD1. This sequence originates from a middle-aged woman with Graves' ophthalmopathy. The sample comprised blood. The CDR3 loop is CSAKLGTGVGETQYF. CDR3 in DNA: TGCAGTGCTAAACTAGGGACAGGGGTTGGGGAGACCCAGTACTTC.